This T cell receptor (beta chain) was captured in a study of T cell responses to AZD1222 COVID-19 vaccine (dated by TCRdb to 2020 to 2022). Background for the entire study: AZD1222 recipients whose second dose came at about 4 weeks and those whose second dose came at about 12 weeks were combined into one group, since spike-specific TCR depth and breadth did not differ between the two schedules. TCR sequencing covered 230 or so trial participants: some 210 given two doses of AZD1222 and about 26 given two doses of MenACWY control vaccine. Trial participants were enrolled by age into 18-55, 56-69 and 70-plus year subgroups, with roughly 160, 29 and 62 TCR-sequenced participants respectively.

This specimen's time point label, per the study, means: baseline before first vaccination. The vaccinee samples were drawn from two UK trials, COV001 and COV002, one of which was a single-blind randomized controlled phase 2/3 trial testing AZD1222 (ChAdOx1 nCoV-19) in healthy adults. Trial participant PBMC samples were collected at day 0 and day 28 after the second dose for TCRbeta chain sequencing. Overall study outcomes, separate from this receptor: The 56-69-year group was small, and its depth increase did not reach significance, likely because of low power. Participants were mostly white British and included more females than males, and it was suggested by the authors that clonal diversity may have been underestimated. After two AZD1222 doses, spike-specific TCR breadth and depth were significantly higher than at day 0 and than in MenACWY recipients. Because no day 14 peak-response samples were available, repertoires were characterized only after the peak T cell response. Conclusions about previously exposed vaccinees are limited, since just a handful of AZD1222 recipients were seropositive for SARS-CoV-2 at baseline. Epitopes outside the regions mutated in the B.1.351 and B.1.1.7 variants were reportedly recognized by nearly half of the unique spike-specific TCRs. Vaccine-associated CD4 TCRs spanned the whole spike protein, with dominant responses in regions 160-218 and 743-854.

With respect to this clone: This receptor's antigen is unknown. Per-base qualities were not stored, and no clone one base away is much larger.

CDR1 and CDR2 are drawn from the germline V gene (reference sequence): SEHNR, FQNEAQ. CDR3 length: 13 amino acids, cysteine to phenylalanine. Left in the record is the CDR3 DNA by itself, 39 bases read in frame from the first base. Trimming removed 1 base from V and 4 bases from J, leaving 8 bases between the germline ends. The CDR3 regions of human TCRbeta chains were analyzed by immunosequencing. The authors' analysis ran thus. Repertoire TCRs were checked for matches against a reference library of SARS-CoV-2-specific TCRs that had been generated using the MIRA antigen-specificity platform. Breadth was defined as the fraction of unique TCRs that were SARS-CoV-2-associated, and depth was defined as the fraction of total T cells that were SARS-CoV-2-associated. Using the MIRA data, each spike-specific TCR was mapped to the spike region that the TCR reacts to and placed in a CD4 or CD8 class. Log10-transformed breadth and depth values were compared by one-way ANOVA with Sidak's multiple comparisons tests. In TCRdb, the immuneACCESS table is reduced to in-frame sequences with V and J assigned. These tables do not hold every clone; where another copy was compared, an unresolved V gene accounts for under half, and the others remain unexplained. V, J and clone size were drawn from that table, and D and trimming were deduced from the DNA. For this sample there are some 100,000 clones; about nine tenths appear just once. The top ten hold 1.3% of the sample.

This receptor was obtained from an adult in good health. The sequencing here drew on peripheral blood, taken on day 0 of AZD1222 vaccination. The V and J genes are TRBV7-9 and TRBJ2-7; TRBD2 is possibly the D segment (5 matching bases). The CDR3 has the sequence CASSLGTRYEQYF. DNA sequence: TGTGCCAGCAGCTTAGGGACTCGATACGAGCAGTACTTC.